This T cell receptor beta chain was sequenced for a study of T cell responses to AZD1222 COVID-19 vaccine. Notes on the study in general: Nearly half of unique spike-specific TCRs reportedly avoided B.1.351 and B.1.1.7 mutated regions. Elevations in Spike-specific TCR breadth and depth followed administration of two AZD1222 doses. Among those given AZD1222, only five or six were seropositive at baseline. Repertoire sampling was restricted to post-peak T cell response timepoints.

Clones were sequenced by immunoSEQ multiplex PCR, and TCRdb holds only the in-frame ones, with some missing. The sample records more than 110,000 clones, roughly 90% being singletons. In germline, CDR1 is WSHSY, CDR2 SAAADI. This CDR3 region has 15 residues. Trimming took 9 bases from V and 0 from J; bases not matched to a gene: 7. As for this clone: The antigen is not known.

Here the sequenced sample was peripheral blood, taken on day 0 of AZD1222 vaccination. This rearrangement joins TRBV10-2 to TRBJ2-2; TRBD2 matches 7 bases. The TCR sequence derives from an adult in good health. The chain's CDR3 is CASQLLATNTGELFF. The DNA of the CDR3 is TGCGCCAGTCAGCTACTAGCGACGAACACCGGGGAGCTGTTTTTT.